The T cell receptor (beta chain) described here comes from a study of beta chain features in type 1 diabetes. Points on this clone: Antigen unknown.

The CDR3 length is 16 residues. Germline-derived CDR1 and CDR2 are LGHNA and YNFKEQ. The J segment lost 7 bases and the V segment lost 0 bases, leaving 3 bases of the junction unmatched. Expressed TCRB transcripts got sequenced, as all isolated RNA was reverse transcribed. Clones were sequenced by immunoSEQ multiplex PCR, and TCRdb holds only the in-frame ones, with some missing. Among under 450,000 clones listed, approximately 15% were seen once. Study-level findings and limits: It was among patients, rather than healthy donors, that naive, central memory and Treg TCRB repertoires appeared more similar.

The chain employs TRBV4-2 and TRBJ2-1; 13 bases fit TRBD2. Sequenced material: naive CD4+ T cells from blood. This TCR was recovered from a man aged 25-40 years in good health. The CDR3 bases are TGTGCCAGCAGCCAAGATCCGACTAGCGGGGGGAATGAGCAGTTCTTC. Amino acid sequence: CASSQDPTSGGNEQFF.